These 31 T cell receptor beta chains were all obtained from the same sample, sequenced in a study of T cell responses to AZD1222 COVID-19 vaccine. Using immunoSEQ multiplex PCR, the repertoire was profiled, and TCRdb retains in-frame clones only, with some absent. The sample includes 150,000 to 200,000 clones, about 90% of them seen just once. The sequenced sample was peripheral blood, obtained on day 0 of AZD1222 vaccination. The receptors come from an adult in good health.

This clone was seen a few times. The chain recombines TRBV6-5 with TRBJ2-5; a weak D match, TRBD2 (7 bases). The CDR3 sequence is 14 residues long. Between the trimmed V and J ends, which lost 5 bases and 4 bases, there was a span of 14 bases. The germline gives CDR1 MNHEY, CDR2 SVGAGI. CDR3 protein: CASSPGGRSETQYF. The CDR3 region has the DNA TGTGCCAGCAGTCCCGGGGGGCGATCAGAGACCCAGTACTTC.

J is TRBJ2-2 and V is TRBV5-8; maybe TRBD2 (5 bases). The CDR3 sequence is 15 residues long. With 0 bases removed from V and 7 bases from J, the gap between germline ends came to 13 bases. Germline-derived CDR1 and CDR2 are SGHTS and YDEGEE. The CDR3: CASSLAGTLVGELFF. Written as DNA, the CDR3 is TGTGCCAGCAGCTTGGCGGGAACTCTGGTCGGGGAGCTGTTTTTT.

The chain joins TRBV7-2 to TRBJ1-2; D uncertain. The CDR3 is 16 residues long. Trimming removed 4 bases from V and 0 bases from J, with 15 bases in between. The germline V gene has CDR1 SGHTA and CDR2 FQGNSA. The CDR3 bases are TGTGCCAGCAGCTCGGTCGACTGGTACTCTAACTATGGCTACACCTTC. Translation gives CASSSVDWYSNYGYTF.

The V and J genes are TRBV2 and TRBJ2-4; D remains ambiguous. CDR3 length: 12 residues. The germline V gene has CDR1 SNHLY and CDR2 FYNNEI. Trimming pared 6 bases from V and 6 bases from J, leaving 9 bases between. In DNA, the CDR3 is TGTGCCAGCAGAGGCGAGAGAAACATTCAGTACTTC. Residues: CASRGERNIQYF.

The genes are TRBV28 and TRBJ1-2; tentatively, D is TRBD1 (5 bases). CDR1 is MDHEN and CDR2 is SYDVKM in the germline V gene. Trimming cost V 1 base and J 4 bases, with 10 bases left between them. This CDR3 has 14 amino acids. The CDR3 nucleotides read TGTGCCAGCAGTTTATTTGCAGGGACCTATGGCTACACCTTC. This sequence encodes CASSLFAGTYGYTF.

The chain uses TRBV28 and TRBJ1-1, with D maybe TRBD1 (6 bases). Germline V gene lookup returns CDR1 MDHEN and CDR2 SYDVKM. The CDR3 covers 15 residues. V lost 3 bases, J lost 0 bases, and 11 bases lay in between. The CDR3, as DNA: TGTGCCAGCAGTTTGACAGGTTTAATGAACACTGAAGCTTTCTTT. This gives the protein CASSLTGLMNTEAFF.

CDR3 region: CASTHDRLDSNEQFF. CDR3 nucleotide sequence: TGTGCCAGCACCCACGACCGCCTTGATTCGAATGAGCAGTTCTTC. The chain employs TRBV27 and TRBJ2-1; unclear D gene. V dropped 7 bases and J dropped 7 bases, with 20 bases sitting between them. Germline CDR1 reads MNHEY; CDR2 reads SMNVEV (reference sequence). The CDR3 is made up of 15 amino acids.

The gene calls are TRBV7-2 and TRBJ1-6; TRBD1 matches 7 bases. The germline CDR1 and CDR2 sequences are SGHTA and FQGNSA. This CDR3 has 14 amino acids. V lost 7 bases and J lost 6; bases outside the gene matches: 6. In DNA form, the CDR3 reads TGTGCCAGCACCCCGGGACAGCTTAATTCACCCCTCCACTTT. This encodes CASTPGQLNSPLHF.

V usage is TRBV24-1 and J usage is TRBJ2-7, with TRBD1 matching 9 bases. The V gene's germline CDR1 is KGHDR and CDR2 SFDVKD. The V gene end was trimmed by 9 bases and the J gene end by 4 bases; junction bases not matched to a gene: 0. The length of the CDR3 is 11 residues. DNA of the CDR3: TGTGCCACCGGGACAGGGTACGAGCAGTACTTC. This encodes CATGTGYEQYF.

The CDR3 sequence is CASSRGNQPQHF. The CDR3 nucleotides are TGTGCCAGCAGCCGCGGCAATCAGCCCCAGCATTTT. The chain couples TRBV7-9 to TRBJ1-5; D is ambiguous. The ends were cut back, 5 bases at V and 2 bases at J, with 4 bases in the middle. The CDR3 covers 12 residues. In germline, CDR1 is SEHNR, CDR2 FQNEAQ (reference sequence).

The chain uses TRBV11-3 and TRBJ1-1; a possible D gene is TRBD1 (5 bases). Germline lookup yields CDR1 SGHNT and CDR2 YENEEA. Between the trimmed V and J ends, which lost 5 bases and 1 base, there was a span of 11 bases. The CDR3 is made up of 14 amino acids. CDR3: CASSLTGANTEAFF. The CDR3 DNA sequence: TGTGCCAGCAGCCTCACCGGGGCGAACACTGAAGCTTTCTTT.

The chain recombines TRBV12-3 or TRBV12-4 with TRBJ2-5; the D is unclear. This CDR3 comprises 13 residues. Trimming removed 3 bases at V and 4 bases at J, with 9 bases between. The CDR3 sequence: CASSFVERETQYF. The CDR3 nucleotides are TGTGCCAGCAGTTTTGTAGAAAGAGAGACCCAGTACTTC.

This rearrangement joins TRBV7-8 to TRBJ1-5; a possible D gene is TRBD1 (5 bases). The V end lost 4 bases, the J end lost 4 bases, and 11 bases lay between the germline ends. The germline V gene encodes CDR1 SGHVS and CDR2 FQNEAQ. The CDR3 runs 14 residues. The CDR3 coding sequence is TGTGCCAGCAGCTCGGGGGGGGGAAATCAGCCCCAGCATTTT. Encoded protein: CASSSGGGNQPQHF.

The chain has TRBV7-9 and TRBJ2-5, with 9 bases fitting TRBD1. Trimming took 4 bases from V and 0 from J; bases not matched to a gene: 3. Looked up from germline, CDR1 is SEHNR and CDR2 is FQNEAQ (reference sequence). CDR3 length equals 15 residues. Here the CDR3 DNA reads TGTGCCAGCAGCTCGGGACAGGGTAACCAAGAGACCCAGTACTTC. Translating it yields CASSSGQGNQETQYF. The entire variable domain, with the rest obtained from reference TRBV7-9 and TRBJ2-5, is as follows: DTGVSQNPRHKITKRGQNVTFRCDPISEHNRLYWYRQTLGQGPEFLTYFQNEAQLEKSRLLSDRFSAERPKGSFSTLEIQRTEQGDSAMYLCASSSGQGNQETQYFGPGTRLLVL.

The rearrangement links TRBV28 to TRBJ2-2; D gene unclear. V dropped 5 bases and J dropped 6 bases, with 4 bases sitting between them. The CDR3 spans 11 residues. Germline V lookup: CDR1 MDHEN, CDR2 SYDVKM. In DNA form, the CDR3 reads TGTGCCAGCAGTATCGCCGGGGAGCTGTTTTTT. It translates to CASSIAGELFF.

The rearrangement uses TRBV7-9 and TRBJ1-2; no reliable D call. Trimming cost V 3 bases and J 1 base, with 12 bases left between them. CDR1 is SEHNR and CDR2 is FQNEAQ in the germline V gene (reference sequence). This CDR3 has 15 amino acids. CDR3 sequence reads: CASSLGDTNNYGYTF. CDR3 sequence (DNA): TGTGCCAGCAGCTTGGGAGACACTAATAACTATGGCTACACCTTC.

The chain is built from TRBV4-1 and TRBJ2-3; no reliable D call. The germline CDR1 and CDR2 sequences are MGHRA and YSYEKL. The V end was cut by 0 bases, the J end by 1 base, with 11 bases between. The CDR3 loop spans 16 amino acids. The CDR3 reads CASSQDPQFRTDTQYF. The DNA for the CDR3 is TGCGCCAGCAGCCAAGATCCCCAGTTCCGCACAGATACGCAGTATTTT.

In DNA, the CDR3 is TGTGCCAGCAGGCCCCCTAGCGGCAGCTACAATGAGCAGTTCTTC. Residues: CASRPPSGSYNEQFF. J is TRBJ2-1 and V is TRBV2, with 7 bases lining up with TRBD2. The CDR3 has 15 amino acids. V was clipped by 6 bases and J by 3 bases; unmatched bases: 8. Per germline, CDR1 SNHLY and CDR2 FYNNEI. Full variable domain (missing parts from reference TRBV2 and TRBJ2-1): EPEVTQTPSHQVTQMGQEVILRCVPISNHLYFYWYRQILGQKVEFLVSFYNNEISEKSEIFDDQFSVERPDGSNFTLKIRSTKLEDSAMYFCASRPPSGSYNEQFFGPGTRLTVL.

This clone was seen a handful of times. The V call is TRBV18, the J call TRBJ2-2, with 7 positions matching TRBD2. The junction had 2 bases not matched to a gene; V was cut back by 3 bases and J by 7 bases. The CDR3 is made up of 13 amino acids. CDR1 and CDR2 (germline): KGHSH, LQKENI. The CDR3 reads CASSPREDGELFF. The CDR3 nucleotides read TGTGCCAGCTCACCTCGGGAGGACGGGGAGCTGTTTTTT.

V and J are TRBV7-9 and TRBJ2-5, with 7 bases fitting TRBD2. This CDR3 is built from 14 residues. Germline-derived CDR1 and CDR2 are SEHNR and FQNEAQ (reference sequence). The V segment lost 1 base and the J segment 3 bases; nucleotides outside the gene matches: 2. CDR3 sequence (DNA): TGTGCCAGCAGCTTAGGGACTAGTAAAGAGACCCAGTACTTC. Translation: CASSLGTSKETQYF.

The chain employs TRBV10-3 and TRBJ1-1; 10 bases are shared with TRBD1. CDR1 ENHRY and CDR2 SYGVKD come from the germline V gene. The CDR3 consists of 13 residues. Losses at the gene ends were 10 bases for V and 1 base for J; bases not matched to a gene: 3. CDR3 in DNA: TGTGCCACTGACAGGGGGCAGAACACTGAAGCTTTCTTT. Residues: CATDRGQNTEAFF.

This clone was seen only once. V usage is TRBV28 and J usage is TRBJ2-2; tentatively, D is TRBD1 (5 bases). Trimming pared 6 bases from V and 1 base from J, leaving 15 bases between. This CDR3 contains 16 residues. Germline V CDR1 and CDR2: MDHEN, SYDVKM. The CDR3 loop is CASSRRWTLNTGELFF. CDR3 coding DNA: TGTGCCAGCAGCCGCCGTTGGACATTGAACACCGGGGAGCTGTTTTTT.

V gene TRBV10-3 combines with J gene TRBJ2-1; tentative D call: TRBD1 (10 bases). CDR3 length: 21 residues. V was shortened by 8 bases and J by 0 bases, with 32 bases between the two germline ends. Germline CDR1 and CDR2: ENHRY and SYGVKD. As DNA, the CDR3 is TGTGCCATCTCGGGACAGGGGTTTCCTAGCGGGGTACAAAGCTCCTACAATGAGCAGTTCTTC. Translated: CAISGQGFPSGVQSSYNEQFF.

This chain joins TRBV28 and TRBJ2-1, with TRBD2 matching 9 bases. Germline lookup yields CDR1 MDHEN and CDR2 SYDVKM. The ends lost 6 bases at V and 4 bases at J; junction bases unmatched: 4. CDR3 size: 14 residues. The CDR3 DNA sequence: TGTGCCAGCAGGGAGCGGGAGGAATACAATGAGCAGTTCTTC. This codes for CASREREEYNEQFF.

The V gene is TRBV3-1 (or the pseudogene TRBV3-2), the J gene TRBJ2-1; TRBD2 is a possible D gene (6 bases). Germline CDR1 and CDR2: LGHDT and YNNKEL (reference sequence). This CDR3 contains 12 residues. The germline V and J ends were trimmed by 0 bases and 10 bases, with 7 bases remaining between them. The CDR3 region is CASSQDGGEQFF. The CDR3 DNA reads as TGTGCCAGCAGCCAAGATGGGGGGGAGCAGTTCTTC.

The V call is TRBV10-1, the J call TRBJ1-2, with D maybe TRBD1 (5 bases). The V end was cut by 4 bases, the J end by 3 bases, with 12 bases between. CDR3 length: 14 residues. In germline, CDR1 is WNHNN, CDR2 SYGVQD (reference sequence). CDR3 in DNA: TGCGCCAGCAGTGGACTGCAGGGCGACTATGGCTACACCTTC. Its translation is CASSGLQGDYGYTF.

J is TRBJ2-3 and V is TRBV19; D unclear. Germline V gene sequence: CDR1 LNHDA, CDR2 SQIVND (reference sequence). The CDR3 is made up of 16 amino acids. Trimming pared 6 bases from V and 2 bases from J, leaving 18 bases between. CDR3 sequence: CASSRTQYRTTDTQYF. Written as DNA, the CDR3 is TGTGCCAGTAGCCGGACCCAATACCGGACCACAGATACGCAGTATTTT.

This chain connects TRBV28 to TRBJ1-2, with no clear D. The CDR3 is 11 residues long. V lost 9 bases and J 1 base, leaving 6 bases between the germline ends. Per the germline V gene, CDR1 is MDHEN and CDR2 is SYDVKM. For the CDR3, the DNA is TGTGCCAGTTACGGTAACTATGGCTACACCTTC. Protein product: CASYGNYGYTF.

V gene TRBV4-1 combines with J gene TRBJ2-2, with D possibly matching TRBD2 (6 bases). The germline CDR1 and CDR2 sequences are MGHRA and YSYEKL. The V and J ends lost 2 bases and 0 bases respectively, with 22 bases between them. This CDR3 is built from 20 residues. DNA for the CDR3: TGCGCCAGCAGCCAACGCGGGACTCCCCCGCCCCATTCGAACACCGGGGAGCTGTTTTTT. Encoded protein: CASSQRGTPPPHSNTGELFF.

The rearrangement links TRBV28 to TRBJ1-4, with D perhaps TRBD1 (5 bases). Trimming took 7 bases from V and 4 from J, leaving 13 bases between them. Germline-derived CDR1 and CDR2 are MDHEN and SYDVKM. The CDR3 covers 14 residues. CDR3 nucleotide sequence: TGTGCCAGCACCGAGGGGTCGGGTAATGAAAAACTGTTTTTT. This gives the protein CASTEGSGNEKLFF.

This chain joins TRBV15 and TRBJ1-4; TRBD1 might be the D (5 bases). The CDR3 consists of 14 residues. The V end lost 6 bases, the J end lost 7 bases, and 15 bases lay between the germline ends. CDR1 LNHNV and CDR2 YYDKDF come from the germline V gene (reference sequence). CDR3 amino acids: CATSQDVGPEKLFF. CDR3 bases: TGTGCCACCAGTCAAGACGTGGGGCCTGAAAAACTGTTTTTT.